This T cell receptor (beta chain) was documented in a study of identical twins (dated by TCRdb to about 2016). For context, the study as a whole: To test whether fetal clonotypes persist, the study used deep sequencing on TCR alpha and beta repertoires from monozygotic twins, unrelated adults of various ages, and cord blood. To rule out contamination, the twin experiments were replicated at different times with different library preparation protocols. The study at large found these results: Out-of-frame TCR alpha sequences shared between twins showed an excess of low generation-probability sequences compared with coincidental sharing between unrelated individuals. A weaker excess of twin sharing was found in beta out-of-frame sequences because the signal-to-noise ratio was lowered by fewer shared sequences. Fewer insertions were carried by abundant cord blood beta clonotypes, a similar but weaker trend appeared in young adult naive repertoires, and no such trend appeared in memory repertoires. Zero-insertion analyses could be partly confounded by invariant T cells such as MAIT and iNKT, though diverse VJ usage argued against such confounding for most clonotypes. Because the same donors could not be followed over many years, conclusions were based on cross-sectional statistical analysis. In monozygotic twins, out-of-frame TCR alpha sharing was systematically underestimated by recombination models, although the models agreed with sharing between unrelated individuals.

This clonotype has only a few counts. Its recognized antigen is unknown. No per-base quality is available; no much larger clone lies one base away. Every donor in the study was a healthy Caucasian. Miltenyi CD45RO+ enrichment and human naive T-cell isolation kits were used to isolate memory (CD45RO+) and naive T cells from PBMC. V and J are truncated by 0 bases and 4 bases respectively, leaving an intervening sequence of 12 bases. The cysteine opens and the phenylalanine closes a CDR3 of 14 amino acids. Of the read, only the CDR3 DNA is kept; its 42 bases are in frame from base 1. Taken from the germline V gene (reference sequence), the CDR1 and CDR2 loops are DFQATT and SNEGSKA. Libraries were prepared through 5' RACE. Data came from an Illumina HiSeq 2000. Template switching introduced a universal primer binding site; the final cDNA contained a unique molecular identifier, enabling accurate counting of TCR cDNA molecules. First-strand cDNA for TCR alpha and beta chains was synthesized from specific primers in the conserved constant-segment region. To control for contamination, every cDNA library was double barcoded, receiving both a SMART-Mk sample barcode and Illumina barcodes. TruSeq adapter sequences, together with Illumina sample barcodes, were added in two successive PCR steps. The Illumina HiSeq platform was used with custom primers to sequence TCR alpha and beta cDNA libraries. In the source study's methods: MiGEC processed the raw reads to extract unique molecular identifiers, while MiXCR was used to determine the CDR3 positions. Recombination models were inferred per individual with the repgenHMM and IGoR tools using an EM algorithm. Shared clonotype analysis was performed with the tcR package in R, normalizing sharing by the product of cloneset sizes. Out-of-frame nonproductive sequences were analyzed to study raw recombination free of thymic and clonal selection effects. TCRdb redid the processing of the public reads, applying fastp at Q25 and MiXCR, and retained in-frame beta chains. Rows merge per CDR3 protein into single entries with the most common DNA and genes. TCRdb's processing, not the study's, gives the V and J calls here. The sample yields about 240,000 distinct CDR3 sequences; about 10% were counted once. 9% to 10% of the sample lies in the top ten.

The sample comprised memory T cells sorted from blood. Interpreted using the paper, the cell subset or site label stands for: CD45RO+ enriched T cells. The TCR comes from a man between 50 and 59 years old in good health. The rearrangement joined TRBV20-1 to TRBJ1-2; the D gene is not confidently resolved. In nucleotide form, the sequence is TGCAGTGCTAGAGATTTAGGGAACCTCTATGGCTACACCTTC. This encodes CSARDLGNLYGYTF.